Below are 28 T cell receptor beta chains sequenced from a single sample in a study of blood T cell repertoires in COVID-19. Some clones are missing from TCRdb's copy, which holds only in-frame ones; the method was immunoSEQ multiplex PCR. This table holds 220,000 or so clones, approximately 82% found once. Input material: peripheral blood. The origin of the receptors is a woman older than 75 with acute or convalescent COVID-19.

The J gene is TRBJ1-1, the V gene TRBV3-1 (or the pseudogene TRBV3-2), with D maybe TRBD1 (6 bases). The CDR3 loop spans 13 amino acids. CDR1 LGHDT and CDR2 YNNKEL come from the germline V gene (reference sequence). Trimming shortened V by 2 bases and J by 5 bases, and 9 bases separated the two germline ends. The chain's CDR3 is CASSQQGWTEAFF. Written as DNA, the CDR3 is TGTGCCAGCAGCCAACAGGGGTGGACTGAAGCTTTCTTT.

V is TRBV6-1 and J is TRBJ2-1; no clear D gene. The length of the CDR3 is 15 residues. Between the trimmed V and J ends, which lost 0 bases and 4 bases, there was a span of 10 bases. Germline CDR1 and CDR2: MNHNS and SASEGT. Written as DNA, the CDR3 is TGTGCCAGCAGTGAAGCGGAGACTCTATACAATGAGCAGTTCTTC. Translated, it gives CASSEAETLYNEQFF.

This sequence joins TRBV5-1 and TRBJ1-1; the match to TRBD1 covers 12 bases. CDR1 is SGHRS and CDR2 is YFSETQ in the germline V gene. The CDR3 consists of 16 residues. The V gene end was trimmed by 5 bases and the J gene end by 1 base; junction bases not matched to a gene: 6. The CDR3 nucleotides read TGCGCCAGCAGGCCCTGGGACAGGGGGCGGAACACTGAAGCTTTCTTT. Its translation is CASRPWDRGRNTEAFF.

This clone showed up just once. V usage is TRBV6-4 and J usage is TRBJ2-3; 8 nucleotides agree with TRBD2. V lost 2 bases and J lost 2; bases outside the gene matches: 9. Germline loops: CDR1 MRHNA, CDR2 SNTAGT. The CDR3 loop spans 17 amino acids. CDR3 nucleotides: TGTGCCAGCAGTGACCCGAGCGCTAGCGGGTCCACAGATACGCAGTATTTT. Translated, it gives CASSDPSASGSTDTQYF.

J is TRBJ1-4 and V is TRBV7-9; weak D call: TRBD1 (6 bases). V lost 5 bases, J lost 7 bases, and 14 bases lay in between. The CDR3 has 14 amino acids. Germline CDR1 is SEHNR and CDR2 is FQNEAQ (reference sequence). Here the CDR3 DNA reads TGTGCCAGCAGCCACGGCAGGGGTCGTGAAAAACTGTTTTTT. It encodes CASSHGRGREKLFF.

V usage is TRBV5-4 and J usage is TRBJ1-2, with D possibly TRBD1 on 6 matching bases. This CDR3 region has 15 residues. V was clipped by 4 bases and J by 0 bases, with 13 bases between them. The V gene's germline CDR1 is SGHNT and CDR2 YYREEE (reference sequence). CDR3 DNA: TGTGCCAGCAGCCCGGACAGATCCCCTAACTATGGCTACACCTTC. Translated, it gives CASSPDRSPNYGYTF.

The V call is TRBV4-3, the J call TRBJ2-7, with D tentatively TRBD2 (5 bases). CDR1 and CDR2 from the germline V gene are LGHNA and YSLEER. V was trimmed by 2 bases and J by 2 bases, leaving 10 bases between them. This CDR3 comprises 14 residues. CDR3 sequence (DNA): TGCGCCAGCAGCCAAATTCCGGGGACCTACGAGCAGTACTTC. It yields the protein CASSQIPGTYEQYF.

V and J are TRBV7-2 and TRBJ2-2; 9 nucleotides agree with TRBD1. V gave up 5 bases and J gave up 1 base; unmatched junction bases: 5. The germline gives CDR1 SGHTA, CDR2 FQGNSA. The CDR3 has 16 residues. CDR3 sequence reads: CASSNRGQGNTGELFF. For the CDR3, the DNA is TGTGCCAGCAGCAACCGGGGACAGGGGAACACCGGGGAGCTGTTTTTT.

This clone was observed once. The chain carries TRBV28 and TRBJ1-5, with D hard to call. Trimming removed 6 bases from V and 15 bases from J, with 18 bases in between. The CDR3 is made up of 12 amino acids. Germline CDR1 MDHEN, CDR2 SYDVKM. The DNA of the CDR3 is TGTGCCAGCAGCGATAGAACGCCTGATAGGCATTTT. It encodes CASSDRTPDRHF.

This clone has more than one count but fewer than ten. The V and J genes are TRBV5-1 and TRBJ2-1, with 11 nucleotides matching TRBD1. CDR3 length: 15 residues. J lost 7 bases, V lost 2 bases, and 5 bases had no gene match. Germline V gene lookup returns CDR1 SGHRS and CDR2 YFSETQ. CDR3 protein: CASSLGQGAVNEQFF. CDR3 in DNA: TGCGCCAGCAGCTTAGGACAGGGGGCCGTGAATGAGCAGTTCTTC.

The chain employs TRBV3-1 (or the pseudogene TRBV3-2) and TRBJ2-3, with 11 nucleotides matching TRBD1. Germline V gene data show CDR1 as LGHDT and CDR2 as YNNKEL (reference sequence). This CDR3 is built from 17 residues. The V segment lost 4 bases and the J segment 5 bases; nucleotides outside the gene matches: 11. CDR3 amino acids: CASSLDPPGQGVDTQYF. In DNA, the CDR3 is TGTGCCAGCAGCCTTGACCCTCCGGGACAGGGGGTAGATACGCAGTATTTT.

This rearrangement joins TRBV29-1 to TRBJ2-6; 8 nucleotides match TRBD1. CDR3 size: 15 residues. Germline V gives CDR1 SQVTM, CDR2 ANQGSEA. V shed 2 bases, J shed 3 bases, and the junction held 3 bases outside the gene matches. CDR3 amino acids: CSVEPDRGGANVLTF. In nucleotides, the CDR3 is TGCAGCGTTGAACCAGACAGGGGTGGGGCCAACGTCCTGACTTTC. Based on the CDR3 plus reference TRBV29-1 and TRBJ2-6, the full variable domain is SAVISQKPSRDICQRGTSLTIQCQVDSQVTMMFWYRQQPGQSLTLIATANQGSEATYESGFVIDKFPISRPNLTFSTLTVSNMSPEDSSIYLCSVEPDRGGANVLTFGAGSRLTVL.

This clone occurred once. The chain is built from TRBV6-1 and TRBJ2-7; 8 bases are shared with TRBD2. This CDR3 has 15 residues. The V gene's germline CDR1 is MNHNS and CDR2 SASEGT. V shed 2 bases and J 8 bases; nucleotides not matched to a gene: 11. The CDR3 spells CASSERGVAGLKQYF. The CDR3 DNA reads as TGTGCCAGCAGTGAAAGGGGAGTAGCGGGGTTAAAGCAGTACTTC.

The chain combines TRBV5-1 with TRBJ2-5; D gene ambiguous. There are 13 residues in the CDR3. Germline V gene sequence: CDR1 SGHRS, CDR2 YFSETQ. V was clipped by 0 bases and J by 5 bases, with 8 bases between them. The CDR3 spells CASSLAGWETQYF. CDR3 bases: TGCGCCAGCAGCTTGGCCGGGTGGGAGACCCAGTACTTC.

This clone was seen just once. This sequence joins TRBV5-1 and TRBJ2-2; 7 bases fit TRBD1. The junction had 5 bases not matched to a gene; V was cut back by 4 bases and J by 2 bases. From germline, CDR1 is SGHRS and CDR2 YFSETQ. This CDR3 has 15 amino acids. CDR3 nucleotide sequence: TGCGCCAGCAGCGTGGGGGACAGAAACACCGGGGAGCTGTTTTTT. Translation gives CASSVGDRNTGELFF.

The chain recombines TRBV6-2 or TRBV6-3 with TRBJ1-6; D gene unclear. This CDR3 comprises 16 residues. Germline V lookup: CDR1 MNHEY, CDR2 SVGEGT. The V and J ends lost 5 bases and 10 bases respectively, with 21 bases between them. The CDR3 DNA reads as TGTGCCAGCAGTACCCTAAGAACGGGTGCGGAGTCACCCCTCCACTTT. Its protein is CASSTLRTGAESPLHF.

This sequence joins TRBV6-5 and TRBJ2-2; perhaps TRBD2 as D (5 bases). Germline V CDR1 and CDR2: MNHEY, SVGAGI. The CDR3 extends over 14 amino acids. V shed 6 bases and J shed 2 bases, with 10 bases lying between them. CDR3 sequence (DNA): TGTGCCAGCAGGCGGACTCAAAACACCGGGGAGCTGTTTTTT. The encoded protein is CASRRTQNTGELFF.

The chain links TRBV6-5 to TRBJ2-7; 9 positions agree with TRBD1. From germline, CDR1 is MNHEY and CDR2 SVGAGI. Trimming cost V 11 bases and J 3 bases; bases outside gene matches: 14. This CDR3 spans 15 amino acids. CDR3 DNA sequence: TGTGCCGTCCTGGGGACAGGGTTGAGGGTCTACGAGCAGTACTTC. Amino acids: CAVLGTGLRVYEQYF.

The V and J genes are TRBV4-3 and TRBJ1-2; 12 bases match TRBD1. This CDR3 has 15 amino acids. V was pared by 3 bases and J by 7 bases, with 6 bases of the junction left unmatched. Germline CDR1 is LGHNA and CDR2 is YSLEER. CDR3 protein: CASSQLGQGASGYTF. DNA of the CDR3: TGCGCCAGCAGCCAGCTGGGACAGGGGGCAAGTGGCTACACCTTC.

The chain is built from TRBV7-6 and TRBJ1-3; 7 positions agree with TRBD1. Trimming at V came to 5 bases and at J to 0 bases, leaving 7 bases not matched to a gene. The CDR3 consists of 16 residues. Germline V gene lookup returns CDR1 SGHVS and CDR2 FNYEAQ. DNA for the CDR3: TGTGCCAGCAGCCGCGGACAGGCGCTCTCTGGAAACACCATATATTTT. It specifies CASSRGQALSGNTIYF.

The chain uses TRBV28 and TRBJ1-2, with 11 bases fitting TRBD1. The CDR3 runs to 14 residues. Germline V gene sequence: CDR1 MDHEN, CDR2 SYDVKM. V shed 5 bases, J shed 4 bases, and the junction held 3 bases outside the gene matches. The CDR3 region has the DNA TGTGCCAGCAGTGGGGACAGGGGGGGCTATGGCTACACCTTC. Its protein product is CASSGDRGGYGYTF.

This chain connects TRBV5-1 to TRBJ2-2; 11 positions agree with TRBD2. V lost 3 bases to trimming and J lost 4 bases; unmatched junction nucleotides: 5. The CDR3 is 16 residues long. Per germline, CDR1 SGHRS and CDR2 YFSETQ. The CDR3 spells CASSSGTSGFTGELFF. The CDR3 bases are TGCGCCAGCAGCTCCGGGACTAGCGGATTCACCGGGGAGCTGTTTTTT.

The gene calls are TRBV11-2 and TRBJ2-1, with TRBD2 identical over 11 bases. The CDR3 is 15 residues long. The J segment lost 2 bases and the V segment lost 5 bases, leaving 2 bases of the junction unmatched. Germline V CDR1 and CDR2: SGHAT, FQNNGV. In nucleotides, the CDR3 is TGTGCCAGCAGCCTGACTAGCGGGGCCTACAATGAGCAGTTCTTC. The encoded protein is CASSLTSGAYNEQFF.

The chain combines TRBV18 with TRBJ1-4; D not certain. V lost 6 bases and J 2 bases, leaving 16 bases between the germline ends. CDR3 size: 16 residues. The germline V gene has CDR1 KGHSH and CDR2 LQKENI. CDR3 in amino acids: CASSPYMRETNEKLFF. CDR3 coding DNA: TGTGCCAGCTCTCCTTACATGAGGGAGACTAATGAAAAACTGTTTTTT.

The chain couples TRBV4-2 to TRBJ1-2, with D hard to call. CDR3 length: 14 amino acids. Trimming left V 4 bases short and J 1 base short, with 10 bases between. Germline V lookup: CDR1 LGHNA, CDR2 YNFKEQ. The CDR3, as DNA: TGTGCCAGCAGCCCGGGAGGGAATAACTATGGCTACACCTTC. Translating it yields CASSPGGNNYGYTF.

The V gene is TRBV19, the J gene TRBJ1-1; possibly TRBD1 for D (5 bases). Germline CDR1 LNHDA, CDR2 SQIVND (reference sequence). This CDR3 spans 14 amino acids. With 8 bases removed from V and 1 base from J, the gap between germline ends came to 14 bases. The CDR3 protein is CASRQGLWNTEAFF. Here the CDR3 DNA reads TGTGCCAGTCGGCAGGGATTATGGAACACTGAAGCTTTCTTT. The variable domain in full, completed from reference TRBV19 and TRBJ1-1, reads DGGITQSPKYLFRKEGQNVTLSCEQNLNHDAMYWYRQDPGQGLRLIYYSQIVNDFQKGDIAEGYSVSREKKESFPLTVTSAQKNPTAFYLCASRQGLWNTEAFFGQGTRLTVV.

This chain uses TRBV24-1 with TRBJ2-5, with 7 bases lining up with TRBD2. This CDR3 spans 14 amino acids. CDR1 KGHDR and CDR2 SFDVKD come from the germline V gene. Trimming removed 5 bases from V and 2 bases from J; junction bases left unmatched: 4. CDR3 DNA: TGTGCCACCAGTGCTCGCGGGGGACAAGAGACCCAGTACTTC. Translation gives CATSARGGQETQYF.

The J gene is TRBJ1-1, the V gene TRBV5-8; the D is unclear. The V gene's germline CDR1 is SGHTS and CDR2 YDEGEE. The V and J ends lost 6 bases and 0 bases respectively, with 12 bases between them. The CDR3 loop spans 14 amino acids. The CDR3 loop reads CASTNWRVNTEAFF. In DNA form, the CDR3 reads TGTGCCAGCACAAACTGGAGGGTGAACACTGAAGCTTTCTTT.